These 24 T cell receptor beta chains share one sample of origin, sequenced in a study of PD-L1 blockade in urothelial cancer. Time point indicated: peripheral blood 6 weeks after treatment start. Using immunoSEQ multiplex PCR, the repertoire was profiled, and TCRdb retains in-frame clones only, with some absent. The sample has over 100,000 clones, around 93% seen once. The sample in question was PBMCs, obtained around atezolizumab (anti-PD-L1) treatment. The receptors stem from a man in his sixties with urothelial cancer.

The chain combines TRBV6-5 with TRBJ2-2; 10 nucleotides agree with TRBD2. The CDR3 is 15 residues long. Per germline, CDR1 MNHEY and CDR2 SVGAGI. The J segment lost 4 bases and the V segment lost 7 bases, leaving 6 bases of the junction unmatched. CDR3 region: CASISGGASTGELFF. In DNA form, the CDR3 reads TGTGCCAGCATCAGCGGGGGGGCCAGCACCGGGGAGCTGTTTTTT.

The gene calls are TRBV5-1 and TRBJ2-3; 8 bases align to TRBD1. CDR3 size: 15 residues. V shed 4 bases and J 4 bases; nucleotides not matched to a gene: 8. Germline CDR1 and CDR2: SGHRS and YFSETQ. In DNA, the CDR3 is TGCGCCAGCAGCCCGGGACAGGAGTCGGCAGATACGCAGTATTTT. It specifies CASSPGQESADTQYF. Complete variable domain (other parts from reference TRBV5-1 and TRBJ2-3): KAGVTQTPRYLIKTRGQQVTLSCSPISGHRSVSWYQQTPGQGLQFLFEYFSETQRNKGNFPGRFSGRQFSNSRSEMNVSTLELGDSALYLCASSPGQESADTQYFGPGTRLTVL.

The chain recombines TRBV6-6 with TRBJ2-1; 13 bases are shared with TRBD2. The CDR3 has 16 amino acids. Germline V gene lookup returns CDR1 MNHNY and CDR2 SVGAGI (reference sequence). J gave up 5 bases and V 6 bases, and 7 bases lay outside the gene matches. DNA for the CDR3: TGTGCCAGCAGCAGGGGACTAGCGGGAAACCACAATGAGCAGTTCTTC. Translating gives CASSRGLAGNHNEQFF.

This chain uses TRBV9 with TRBJ1-4, with D tentatively TRBD1 (5 bases). The CDR3 totals 14 residues. Per the germline V gene, CDR1 is SGDLS and CDR2 is YYNGEE. Trimming took off 4 bases at V and 3 bases at J, with 10 bases between the two ends. The CDR3 DNA reads as TGTGCCAGCAGCTTGGGGCCTCCTAATGAAAAACTGTTTTTT. Translated: CASSLGPPNEKLFF.

The CDR3 protein is CASRQGSTDTQYF. CDR3 sequence (DNA): TGTGCCAGCCGACAGGGTAGTACAGATACGCAGTATTTT. The genes are TRBV6-5 and TRBJ2-3, with TRBD1 identical over 7 bases. The CDR3 consists of 13 residues. V was clipped by 8 bases and J by 3 bases; unmatched bases: 5. Germline CDR1 MNHEY, CDR2 SVGAGI.

V usage is TRBV19 and J usage is TRBJ1-2; D possibly corresponds to TRBD1 (6 bases). Germline CDR1 reads LNHDA; CDR2 reads SQIVND (reference sequence). V was trimmed by 1 base and J by 2 bases, leaving 8 bases between them. This CDR3 is built from 14 residues. The DNA of the CDR3 is TGTGCCAGTAGTATAGTACAGGGAAACTATGGCTACACCTTC. Translated, it gives CASSIVQGNYGYTF. The full variable domain, completed using reference TRBV19 and TRBJ1-2, is DGGITQSPKYLFRKEGQNVTLSCEQNLNHDAMYWYRQDPGQGLRLIYYSQIVNDFQKGDIAEGYSVSREKKESFPLTVTSAQKNPTAFYLCASSIVQGNYGYTFGSGTRLTVV.

The chain couples TRBV30 to TRBJ2-5; the D gene is possibly TRBD2 (5 bases). With 4 bases removed from V and 7 bases from J, the gap between germline ends came to 13 bases. Per the germline V gene, CDR1 is GTSNPN and CDR2 is SVGIG (reference sequence). CDR3 length: 12 amino acids. The CDR3 nucleotides read TGTGCCTGGAATTCGGGGATGGGGACCCAGTACTTC. It translates to CAWNSGMGTQYF.

This clone has only one observation. The DNA for the CDR3 is TGTGCCAGCTCAAAACAGGGGAGGCACGAGCAGTACTTC. This codes for CASSKQGRHEQYF. This chain connects TRBV13 to TRBJ2-7; D perhaps matches TRBD1 (7 bases). CDR1 is PRHDT, CDR2 FYEKMQ, per germline (reference sequence). Between the trimmed V and J ends, which lost 8 bases and 5 bases, there was a span of 16 bases. The CDR3 is 13 amino acids.

V usage is TRBV2 and J usage is TRBJ2-3; D perhaps matches TRBD1 (5 bases). V was shortened by 7 bases and J by 6 bases, with 17 bases between the two germline ends. Germline-derived CDR1 and CDR2 are SNHLY and FYNNEI. The CDR3 consists of 14 residues. The CDR3 coding sequence is TGTGCCAGCATACTCCAGGGCCCCCTGGATACGCAGTATTTT. Amino acids: CASILQGPLDTQYF.

The chain carries TRBV2 and TRBJ1-3; TRBD1 might be the D (5 bases). Germline loops: CDR1 SNHLY, CDR2 FYNNEI. V lost 4 bases and J 4 bases, leaving 11 bases between the germline ends. This CDR3 has 14 amino acids. In DNA form, the CDR3 reads TGTGCCAGCAGTGTGGGGCCGCTGGGAAACACCATATATTTT. Protein product: CASSVGPLGNTIYF.

This rearrangement joins TRBV6-1 to TRBJ2-3; 7 positions agree with TRBD2. CDR3 size: 16 residues. The trim removed 2 bases at V and 2 bases at J, leaving 7 bases unmatched. Germline V CDR1 and CDR2: MNHNS, SASEGT. The CDR3 is CASSETSGVYTDTQYF. As DNA, the CDR3 is TGTGCCAGCAGTGAAACGAGCGGGGTATACACAGATACGCAGTATTTT.

Only one count was recorded for this clone. This chain uses TRBV4-2 with TRBJ1-4; D not certain. The V end lost 0 bases, the J end lost 4 bases, and 9 bases lay between the germline ends. The V gene's germline CDR1 is LGHNA and CDR2 YNFKEQ. CDR3 length: 15 residues. CDR3 residues: CASSQDRAGNEKLFF. The CDR3 nucleotides read TGTGCCAGCAGCCAAGATCGGGCGGGTAATGAAAAACTGTTTTTT.

The chain carries TRBV7-9 and TRBJ2-5; D is ambiguous. In germline, CDR1 is SEHNR, CDR2 FQNEAQ (reference sequence). The CDR3 totals 13 residues. The V end lost 2 bases, the J end lost 1 base, and 5 bases lay between the germline ends. CDR3 DNA sequence: TGTGCCAGCAGCTTAACAGCCCAAGAGACCCAGTACTTC. Protein sequence: CASSLTAQETQYF.

This chain uses TRBV5-1 with TRBJ1-4, with TRBD1 matching 8 bases. The germline gives CDR1 SGHRS, CDR2 YFSETQ. V lost 5 bases and J lost 3; bases outside the gene matches: 12. The CDR3 contains 17 residues. The CDR3 loop is CASSSGQGFNSNEKLFF. The CDR3 bases are TGCGCCAGCAGTTCCGGACAGGGCTTCAACTCTAATGAAAAACTGTTTTTT.

The chain uses TRBV7-2 and TRBJ1-2, with 8 bases identical to TRBD1. The CDR3 spans 17 residues. Germline loops: CDR1 SGHTA, CDR2 FQGNSA. V shed 1 base, J shed 0 bases, and the junction held 7 bases outside the gene matches. As DNA, the CDR3 is TGTGCCAGCAGCTTAGTGGGGACAGGTTCAGCTAACTATGGCTACACCTTC. This sequence encodes CASSLVGTGSANYGYTF.

This chain links TRBV14 with TRBJ2-1, with 8 bases matching TRBD1. Unmatched junction bases numbered 2, after V lost 0 bases and J lost 7 bases. CDR1 and CDR2 from the germline V gene are SGHDN and FVKESK. CDR3 length: 14 residues. In nucleotides, the CDR3 is TGTGCCAGCAGCCAAGACAGGGGGCTTAATGAGCAGTTCTTC. This sequence encodes CASSQDRGLNEQFF.

The J gene is TRBJ2-2, the V gene TRBV2; 14 bases agree with TRBD2. The V and J ends lost 6 bases and 6 bases, in that order; junction bases with no gene match: 15. Germline CDR1 is SNHLY and CDR2 is FYNNEI. The CDR3 has 19 residues. CDR3: CASSPRGLAGESPAGELFF. The CDR3 DNA follows: TGTGCCAGCAGCCCGAGGGGACTAGCGGGAGAAAGTCCTGCCGGGGAGCTGTTTTTT.

The chain uses TRBV9 and TRBJ2-5; TRBD1 matches at 9 bases. V shed 4 bases, J shed 4 bases, and the junction held 11 bases outside the gene matches. This CDR3 has 16 amino acids. CDR1 SGDLS and CDR2 YYNGEE come from the germline V gene. The CDR3 nucleotides read TGTGCCAGCAGCACGACCCCACAGGGGGCGGGAGAGACCCAGTACTTC. Translation gives CASSTTPQGAGETQYF.

CDR3 in amino acids: CASSMGGRETQYF. CDR3 coding DNA: TGTGCCAGTAGTATGGGGGGGAGAGAGACCCAGTACTTC. The chain couples TRBV19 to TRBJ2-5; TRBD2 aligns across 7 bases. Losses at the gene ends were 3 bases for V and 4 bases for J; bases not matched to a gene: 2. The CDR3 runs 13 residues. The germline V gene has CDR1 LNHDA and CDR2 SQIVND (reference sequence).

The gene calls are TRBV19 and TRBJ2-7, with no clear D. The CDR3 has 14 amino acids. Trimming pared 1 base from V and 1 base from J, leaving 8 bases between. Germline loops: CDR1 LNHDA, CDR2 SQIVND (reference sequence). CDR3 in amino acids: CASSIGRSSYEQYF. CDR3 nucleotides: TGTGCCAGTAGTATAGGACGGAGTTCCTACGAGCAGTACTTC. Full variable domain (outside the CDR3, taken from reference TRBV19 and TRBJ2-7): DGGITQSPKYLFRKEGQNVTLSCEQNLNHDAMYWYRQDPGQGLRLIYYSQIVNDFQKGDIAEGYSVSREKKESFPLTVTSAQKNPTAFYLCASSIGRSSYEQYFGPGTRLTVT.

The chain links TRBV5-1 to TRBJ2-6, with D possibly TRBD2 on 6 matching bases. This CDR3 is 16 amino acids long. The V end lost 0 bases, the J end lost 3 bases, and 10 bases lay between the germline ends. CDR1 is SGHRS, CDR2 YFSETQ, per germline. The CDR3 spells CASSLAGGGGANVLTF. As DNA, the CDR3 is TGCGCCAGCAGCTTGGCCGGGGGTGGTGGGGCCAACGTCCTGACTTTC. The variable domain in full, completed from reference TRBV5-1 and TRBJ2-6, reads KAGVTQTPRYLIKTRGQQVTLSCSPISGHRSVSWYQQTPGQGLQFLFEYFSETQRNKGNFPGRFSGRQFSNSRSEMNVSTLELGDSALYLCASSLAGGGGANVLTFGAGSRLTVL.

The chain recombines TRBV6-5 with TRBJ1-1; TRBD1 might be the D (6 bases). Germline loops: CDR1 MNHEY, CDR2 SVGAGI. The CDR3 has 12 amino acids. V shed 9 bases and J shed 0 bases, with 8 bases lying between them. The CDR3 sequence is CASGQLNTEAFF. CDR3 DNA: TGTGCCAGTGGACAGTTGAACACTGAAGCTTTCTTT.

V usage is TRBV5-3 and J usage is TRBJ1-1, with D maybe TRBD1 (5 bases). TRBV5-3 has ORF status, its function being uncertain. V was pared by 4 bases and J by 11 bases, with 15 bases between. The CDR3 contains 12 residues. For the CDR3, the DNA is TGTGCCAGAAGCCAGGGTGCAGGGAGGGCTTTCTTT. It is translated as CARSQGAGRAFF.

The chain links TRBV5-5 to TRBJ2-7, with 7 bases identical to TRBD2. Germline V CDR1 and CDR2: SGHKS, YYEKEE (reference sequence). The CDR3 totals 14 residues. J lost 5 bases, V lost 3 bases, and 8 bases had no gene match. For the CDR3, the DNA is TGTGCCAGCAGCTCCTTCAGCGGGACCAACGAGCAGTACTTC. It specifies CASSSFSGTNEQYF.